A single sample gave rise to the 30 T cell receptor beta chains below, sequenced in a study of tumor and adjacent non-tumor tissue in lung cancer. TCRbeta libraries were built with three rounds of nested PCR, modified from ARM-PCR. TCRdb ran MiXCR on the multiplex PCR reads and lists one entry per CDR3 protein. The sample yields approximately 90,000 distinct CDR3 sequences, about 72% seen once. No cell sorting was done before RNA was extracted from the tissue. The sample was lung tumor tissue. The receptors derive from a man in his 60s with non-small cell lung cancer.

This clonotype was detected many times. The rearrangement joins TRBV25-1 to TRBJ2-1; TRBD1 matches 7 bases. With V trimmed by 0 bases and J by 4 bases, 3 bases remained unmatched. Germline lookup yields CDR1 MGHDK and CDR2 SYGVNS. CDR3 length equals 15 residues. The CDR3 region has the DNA TGTGCCAGCAGTGAATATAGGGGGCAGTACAATGAGCAGTTCTTC. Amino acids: CASSEYRGQYNEQFF.

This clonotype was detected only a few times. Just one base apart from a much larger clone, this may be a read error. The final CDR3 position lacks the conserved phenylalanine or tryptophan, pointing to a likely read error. CDR3 amino acids: CASSQATPSAVYEQYL. The CDR3 nucleotides read TGCGCCAGCAGCCAAGCGACCCCCAGTGCGGTCTACGAGCAGTACCTC. The rearrangement links TRBV4-1 to TRBJ2-7; D is uncertain. V was cut by 1 base and J by 3 bases, with 16 bases left in between. Per germline, CDR1 MGHRA and CDR2 YSYEKL. The CDR3 loop spans 16 amino acids.

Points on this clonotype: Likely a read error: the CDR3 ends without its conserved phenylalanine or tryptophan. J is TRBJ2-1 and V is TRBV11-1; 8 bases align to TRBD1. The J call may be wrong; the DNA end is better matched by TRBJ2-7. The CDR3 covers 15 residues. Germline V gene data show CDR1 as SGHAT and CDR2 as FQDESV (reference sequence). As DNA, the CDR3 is TGTGACAGCAGCTCCCGGACAGGGTTCTACAATGAGCAGTACTCC. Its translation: CDSSSRTGFYNEQYS.

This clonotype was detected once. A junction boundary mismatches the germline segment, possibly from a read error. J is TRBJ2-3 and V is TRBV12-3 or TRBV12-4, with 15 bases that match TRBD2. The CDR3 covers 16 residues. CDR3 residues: CASNHGLAGGSDRQYF. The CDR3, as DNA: TGTGCAAGCAACCACGGACTAGCGGGAGGGTCAGATAGGCAGTATTTT.

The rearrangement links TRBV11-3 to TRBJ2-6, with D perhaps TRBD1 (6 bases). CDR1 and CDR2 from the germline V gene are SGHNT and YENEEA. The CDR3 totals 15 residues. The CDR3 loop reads CYSSQQGSGVNVLTF. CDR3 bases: TGTTACAGCAGCCAACAGGGTTCTGGGGTCAATGTCCTGACTTTC.

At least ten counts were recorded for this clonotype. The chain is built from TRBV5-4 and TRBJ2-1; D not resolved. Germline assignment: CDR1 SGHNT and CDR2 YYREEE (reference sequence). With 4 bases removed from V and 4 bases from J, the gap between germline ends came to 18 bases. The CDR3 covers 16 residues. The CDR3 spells CASSLGAPGGYNEQFF. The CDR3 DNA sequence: TGTGCCAGCAGCCTAGGAGCCCCGGGTGGGTACAATGAGCAGTTCTTC.

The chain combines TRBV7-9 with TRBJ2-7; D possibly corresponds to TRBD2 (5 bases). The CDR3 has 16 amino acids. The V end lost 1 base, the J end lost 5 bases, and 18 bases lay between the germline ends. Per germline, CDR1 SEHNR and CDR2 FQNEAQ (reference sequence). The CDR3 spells CASSLGRVGAPNEQYF. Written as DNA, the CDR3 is TGTGCCAGCAGCTTAGGCCGGGTGGGAGCGCCGAACGAGCAGTACTTC.

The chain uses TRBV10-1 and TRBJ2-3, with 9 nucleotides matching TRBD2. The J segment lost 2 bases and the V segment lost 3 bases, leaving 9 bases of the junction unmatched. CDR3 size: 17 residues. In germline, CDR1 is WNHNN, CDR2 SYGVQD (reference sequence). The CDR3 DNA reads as TGCGCCAGCAGTGATCCACTAGCGGGCGACCTCACAGATACGCAGTATTTT. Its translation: CASSDPLAGDLTDTQYF.

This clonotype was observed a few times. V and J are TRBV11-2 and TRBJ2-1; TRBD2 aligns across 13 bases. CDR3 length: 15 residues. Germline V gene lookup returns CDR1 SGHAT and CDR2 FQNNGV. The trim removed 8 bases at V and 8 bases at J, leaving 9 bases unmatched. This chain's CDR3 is CASLLAGGPMDEQFF. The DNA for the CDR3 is TGTGCCAGCCTACTAGCGGGAGGGCCGATGGATGAGCAGTTCTTC. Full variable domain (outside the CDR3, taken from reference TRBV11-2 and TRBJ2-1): EAGVAQSPRYKIIEKRQSVAFWCNPISGHATLYWYQQILGQGPKLLIQFQNNGVVDDSQLPKDRFSAERLKGVDSTLKIQPAKLEDSAVYLCASLLAGGPMDEQFFGPGTRLTVL.

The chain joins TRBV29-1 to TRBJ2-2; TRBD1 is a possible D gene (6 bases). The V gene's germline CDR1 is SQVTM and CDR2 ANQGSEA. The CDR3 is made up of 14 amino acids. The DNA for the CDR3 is TGCAACGTGGTCCGGGACACCAACACCGGGGAGCTGTTTTTT. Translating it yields CNVVRDTNTGELFF.

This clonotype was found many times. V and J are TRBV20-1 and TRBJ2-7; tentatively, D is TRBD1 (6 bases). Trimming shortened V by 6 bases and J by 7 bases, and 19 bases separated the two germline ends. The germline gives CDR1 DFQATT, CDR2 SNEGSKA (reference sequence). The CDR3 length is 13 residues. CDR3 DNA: TGCAGTGCCGAGGGCCTGTACCAGGGGGAGCAGTACTTC. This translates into CSAEGLYQGEQYF.

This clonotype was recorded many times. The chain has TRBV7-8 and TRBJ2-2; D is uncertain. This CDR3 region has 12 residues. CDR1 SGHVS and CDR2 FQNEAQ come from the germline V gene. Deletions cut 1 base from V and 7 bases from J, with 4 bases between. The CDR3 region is CASSLVGGELFF. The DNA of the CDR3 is TGTGCCAGCAGCTTAGTGGGCGGGGAGCTGTTTTTT. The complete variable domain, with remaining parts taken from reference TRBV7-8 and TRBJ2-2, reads GAGVSQSPRYKVAKRGQDVALRCDPISGHVSLFWYQQALGQGPEFLTYFQNEAQLDKSGLPSDRFFAERPEGSVSTLKIQRTQQEDSAVYLCASSLVGGELFFGEGSRLTVL.

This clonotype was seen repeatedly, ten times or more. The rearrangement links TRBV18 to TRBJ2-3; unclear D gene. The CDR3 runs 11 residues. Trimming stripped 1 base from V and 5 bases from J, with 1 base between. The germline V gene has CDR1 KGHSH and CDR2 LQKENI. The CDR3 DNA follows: TGTGCCAGCTCACCACTAGATACGCAGTATTTT. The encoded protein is CASSPLDTQYF.

CDR3 loop: CASSDWGQRTGELFF. CDR3 nucleotide sequence: TGTGCCAGCAGTGATTGGGGACAGAGAACCGGGGAGCTGTTTTTT. This chain links TRBV2 with TRBJ2-2; the match to TRBD1 covers 7 bases. J gave up 5 bases and V 3 bases, and 6 bases lay outside the gene matches. The CDR3 is 15 residues long. CDR1 and CDR2 (germline): SNHLY, FYNNEI.

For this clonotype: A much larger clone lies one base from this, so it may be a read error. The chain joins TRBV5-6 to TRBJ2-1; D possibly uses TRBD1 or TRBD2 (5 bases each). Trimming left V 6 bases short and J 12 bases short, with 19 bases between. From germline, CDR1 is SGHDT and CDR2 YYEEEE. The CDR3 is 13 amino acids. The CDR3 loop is CASTERGRNWQFF. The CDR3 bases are TGTGCCAGCACCGAGAGGGGTCGGAATTGGCAGTTCTTC.

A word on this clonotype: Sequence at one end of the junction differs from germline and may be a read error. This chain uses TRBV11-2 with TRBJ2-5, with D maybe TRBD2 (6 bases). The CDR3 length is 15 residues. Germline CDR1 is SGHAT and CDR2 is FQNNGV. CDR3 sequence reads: CANSLGGSVQGIQYF. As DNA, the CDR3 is TGTGCCAACAGCTTAGGAGGGTCGGTCCAAGGGATCCAGTACTTC.

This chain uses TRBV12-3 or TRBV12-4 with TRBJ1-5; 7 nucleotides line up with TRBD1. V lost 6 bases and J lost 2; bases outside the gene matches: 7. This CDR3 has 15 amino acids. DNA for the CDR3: TGTGCCAGCAGGGATACAGGGGATGGCAATCAGCCCCAGCATTTT. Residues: CASRDTGDGNQPQHF.

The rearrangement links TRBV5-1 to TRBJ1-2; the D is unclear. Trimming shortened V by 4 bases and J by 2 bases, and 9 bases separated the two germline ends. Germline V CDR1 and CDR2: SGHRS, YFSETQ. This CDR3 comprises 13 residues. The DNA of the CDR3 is TGCGCCAGCAGCCTACGGGAGAACTATGGCTACACCTTC. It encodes CASSLRENYGYTF.

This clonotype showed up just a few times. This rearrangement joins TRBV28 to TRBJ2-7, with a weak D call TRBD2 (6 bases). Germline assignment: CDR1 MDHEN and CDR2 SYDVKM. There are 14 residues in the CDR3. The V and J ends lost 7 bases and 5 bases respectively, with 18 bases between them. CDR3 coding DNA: TGTGCCAGCACCCCCTCGGGGGAGGTCCACGAGCAGTACTTC. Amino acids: CASTPSGEVHEQYF. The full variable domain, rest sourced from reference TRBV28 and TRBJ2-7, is DVKVTQSSRYLVKRTGEKVFLECVQDMDHENMFWYRQDPGLGLRLIYFSYDVKMKEKGDIPEGYSVSREKKERFSLILESASTNQTSMYLCASTPSGEVHEQYFGPGTRLTVT.

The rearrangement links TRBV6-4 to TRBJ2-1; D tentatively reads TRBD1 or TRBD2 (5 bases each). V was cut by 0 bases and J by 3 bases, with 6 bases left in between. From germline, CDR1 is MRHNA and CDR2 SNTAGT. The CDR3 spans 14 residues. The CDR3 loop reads CASSDSGDYNEQFF. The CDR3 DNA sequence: TGTGCCAGCAGTGACTCGGGGGACTACAATGAGCAGTTCTTC.

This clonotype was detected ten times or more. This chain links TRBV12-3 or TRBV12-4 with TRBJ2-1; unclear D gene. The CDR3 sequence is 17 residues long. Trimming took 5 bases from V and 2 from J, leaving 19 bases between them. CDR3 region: CASSPRYSGKAYNEQFF. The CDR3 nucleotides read TGTGCCAGCAGTCCCCGTTATTCAGGAAAAGCCTACAATGAGCAGTTCTTC.

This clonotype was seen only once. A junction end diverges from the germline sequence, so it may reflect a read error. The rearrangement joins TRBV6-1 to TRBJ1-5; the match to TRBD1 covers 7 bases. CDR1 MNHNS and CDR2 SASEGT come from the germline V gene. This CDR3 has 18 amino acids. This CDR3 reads CASSMDRGLLISNQTQHF. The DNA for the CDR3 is TGTGCCAGCAGCATGGATAGGGGGCTATTAATAAGCAATCAGACCCAGCATTTT.

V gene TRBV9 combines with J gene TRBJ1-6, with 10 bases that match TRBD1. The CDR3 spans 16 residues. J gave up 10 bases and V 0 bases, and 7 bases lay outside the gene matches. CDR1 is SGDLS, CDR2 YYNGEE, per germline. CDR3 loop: CASSVAVGQGNSPLHF. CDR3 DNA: TGTGCCAGCAGCGTAGCCGTGGGACAGGGGAACTCACCCCTCCACTTT. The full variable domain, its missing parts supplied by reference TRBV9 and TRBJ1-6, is DSGVTQTPKHLITATGQRVTLRCSPRSGDLSVYWYQQSLDQGLQFLIQYYNGEERAKGNILERFSAQQFPDLHSELNLSSLELGDSALYFCASSVAVGQGNSPLHFGNGTRLTVT.

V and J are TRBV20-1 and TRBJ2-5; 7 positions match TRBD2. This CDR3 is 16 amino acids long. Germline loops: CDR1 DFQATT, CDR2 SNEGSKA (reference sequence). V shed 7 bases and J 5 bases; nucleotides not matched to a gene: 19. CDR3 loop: CSVSSALAERQETQYF. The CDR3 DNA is TGCAGTGTTAGTTCCGCCCTAGCGGAAAGACAGGAGACCCAGTACTTC.

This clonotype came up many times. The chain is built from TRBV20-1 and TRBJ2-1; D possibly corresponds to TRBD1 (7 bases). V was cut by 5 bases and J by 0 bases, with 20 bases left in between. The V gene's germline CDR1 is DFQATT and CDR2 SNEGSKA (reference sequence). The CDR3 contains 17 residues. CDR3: CSALGGTDSPSYNEQFF. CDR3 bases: TGCAGTGCTCTAGGAGGGACAGACAGCCCCTCCTACAATGAGCAGTTCTTC.

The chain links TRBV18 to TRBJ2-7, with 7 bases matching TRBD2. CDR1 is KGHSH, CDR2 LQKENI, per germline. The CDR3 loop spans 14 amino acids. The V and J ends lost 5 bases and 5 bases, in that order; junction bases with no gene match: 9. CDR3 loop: CASSSGGTPNEQYF. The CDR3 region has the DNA TGTGCCAGCTCATCGGGAGGCACCCCGAACGAGCAGTACTTC.

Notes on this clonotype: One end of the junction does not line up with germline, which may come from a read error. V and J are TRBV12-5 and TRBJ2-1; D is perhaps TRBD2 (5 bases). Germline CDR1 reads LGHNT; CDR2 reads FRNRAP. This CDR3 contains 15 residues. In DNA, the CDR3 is TGTGTTAGTGGCTCTGGACTCATACTTTCCGTAGAGCAGTTCTTC. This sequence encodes CVSGSGLILSVEQFF. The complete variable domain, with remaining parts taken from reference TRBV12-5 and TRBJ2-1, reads DARVTQTPRHKVTEMGQEVTMRCQPILGHNTVFWYRQTMMQGLELLAYFRNRAPLDDSGMPKDRFSAEMPDATLATLKIQPSEPRDSAVYFCVSGSGLILSVEQFFGPGTRLTVL.

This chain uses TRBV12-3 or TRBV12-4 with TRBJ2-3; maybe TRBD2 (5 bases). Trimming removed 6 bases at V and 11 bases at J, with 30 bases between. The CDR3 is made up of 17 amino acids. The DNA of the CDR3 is TGTGCCAGCAGACGAGGGCTACAATACCCGGAGAGGAATATGCAGTATTTT. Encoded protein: CASRRGLQYPERNMQYF.

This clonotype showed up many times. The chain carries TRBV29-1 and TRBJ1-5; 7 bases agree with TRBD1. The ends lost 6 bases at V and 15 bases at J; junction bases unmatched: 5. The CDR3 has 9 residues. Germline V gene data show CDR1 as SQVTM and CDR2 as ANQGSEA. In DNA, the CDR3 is TGCAGCGTGTGGACAGGCGGGCATTTT. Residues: CSVWTGGHF.

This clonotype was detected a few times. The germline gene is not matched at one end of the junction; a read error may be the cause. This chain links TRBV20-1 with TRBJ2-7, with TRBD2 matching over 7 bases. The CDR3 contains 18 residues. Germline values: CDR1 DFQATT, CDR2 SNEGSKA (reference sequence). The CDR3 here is CSARDQASGHRSSSEQYF. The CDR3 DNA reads TGCAGTGCTAGAGATCAGGCTAGCGGCCACCGAAGCTCCTCCGAGCAGTACTTC.